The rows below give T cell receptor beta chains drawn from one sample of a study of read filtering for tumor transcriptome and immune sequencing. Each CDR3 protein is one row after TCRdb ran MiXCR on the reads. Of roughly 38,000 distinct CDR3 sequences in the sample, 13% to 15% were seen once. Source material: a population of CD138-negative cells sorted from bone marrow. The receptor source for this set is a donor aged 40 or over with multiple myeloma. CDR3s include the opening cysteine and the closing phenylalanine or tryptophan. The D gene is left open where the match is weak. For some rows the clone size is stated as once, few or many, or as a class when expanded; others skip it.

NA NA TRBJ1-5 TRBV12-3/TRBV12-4 TGTGCCAGCAGTTTATCGGTTTATCAGCCCCAGCATTTT CASSLSVYQPQHF
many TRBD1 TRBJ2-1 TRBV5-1 TGCGCCAGCAGCTTGGCCTACCGACAGGGAAGTAATGAGCAGTTCTTC CASSLAYRQGSNEQFF
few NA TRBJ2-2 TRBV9 TGTGCCAGCACCCTTACAGGAAACGGCGGGGAGCTGTTTTTT CASTLTGNGGELFF
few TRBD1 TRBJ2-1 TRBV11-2 TGTGCCAGCAGTCAGGGGGCAGCCTACAATGAGCAGTTCTTC CASSQGAAYNEQFF
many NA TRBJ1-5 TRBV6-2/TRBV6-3 TGTGCCAGCCAAGGAGGGGTTAGCAATCAGCCCCAGCATTTT CASQGGVSNQPQHF
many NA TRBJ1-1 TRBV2 TGTGCCAGCAGTGGACGGGAGGGGAGCACTGAAGCTTTCTTT CASSGREGSTEAFF
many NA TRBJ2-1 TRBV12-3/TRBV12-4 TGTGCCAGCACCCCGCCCGGGACGGCCTACAATGAGCAGTTCTTC CASTPPGTAYNEQFF
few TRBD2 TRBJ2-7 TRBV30 TGTGCCTGGAGCGGGACTAGCGGGAGCTACGAGCAGTACTTC CAWSGTSGSYEQYF
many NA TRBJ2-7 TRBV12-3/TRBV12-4 TGTGCCAGCACTAAAAGGGAAGCCTTCTACGAGCAGTACTTC CASTKREAFYEQYF
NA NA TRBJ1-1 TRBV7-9 TGTGCCAGCAACCAGGGTCTTCCTGAAGCTTTCTTT CASNQGLPEAFF
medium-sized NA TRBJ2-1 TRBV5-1 TGCGCCAGCAGCTTGGCTCAATACAATGAGCAGTTCTTC CASSLAQYNEQFF
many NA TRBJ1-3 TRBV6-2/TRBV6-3 TGTGCCAGCTTGTCCTCGGGCAGCTCTGGAAACACCATATATTTT CASLSSGSSGNTIYF
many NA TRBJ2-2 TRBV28 TGTGCCAGCAGTTTGCCGGGACAGAACACCGGGGAGCTGTTTTTT CASSLPGQNTGELFF
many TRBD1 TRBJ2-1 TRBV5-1 TGCGCCAGCAGCTTTGCCCTAGAGCAGGGGGACAATGAGCAGTTCTTC CASSFALEQGDNEQFF
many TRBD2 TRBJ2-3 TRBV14 TGTGCCAGCAGCAGAGGACTAGCGACAGATACGCAGTATTTT CASSRGLATDTQYF
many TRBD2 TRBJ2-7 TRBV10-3 TGTGCCATCAGTGAGCCCCGACTAGCGGGAGGGTACGAGCAGTACTTC CAISEPRLAGGYEQYF
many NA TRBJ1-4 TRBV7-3 TGTGCCAGCAGCTTAGCCAGGGAGGTTCGGACTAATGAAAAACTGTTTTTT CASSLAREVRTNEKLFF
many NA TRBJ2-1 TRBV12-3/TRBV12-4 TGTGCCAGCAGTCCCCGGAGAAGCTCCTACAATGAGCAGTTCTTC CASSPRRSSYNEQFF
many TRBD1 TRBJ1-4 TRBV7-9 TGTGCCAGCAGCCAGGGGGATCCAACTAATGAAAAACTGTTTTTT CASSQGDPTNEKLFF
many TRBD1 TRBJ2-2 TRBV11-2 TGTGCCAGCAGTTCGGGACAGATCAACACCGGGGAGCTGTTTTTT CASSSGQINTGELFF
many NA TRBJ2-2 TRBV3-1 TGTGCCAGCAGCCAAGTTTTGGGGACCGGGGAGCTGTTTTTT CASSQVLGTGELFF
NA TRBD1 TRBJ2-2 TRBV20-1 TGCAGTGCTAGACCATATGGACAGGGGGCGAACACCGGGGAGCTGTTTTTT CSARPYGQGANTGELFF
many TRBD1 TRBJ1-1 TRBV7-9 TGTGCCGCCGACGACAGGGCCGAAGCTTTCTTT CAADDRAEAFF
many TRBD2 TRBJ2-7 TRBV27 TGTGCCAGCAGTTTCACGAGCGGGAGGCTTAACGAGCAGTACTTC CASSFTSGRLNEQYF
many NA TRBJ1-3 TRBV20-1 TGCAGTGCTTATCGGATGGACACCATATATTTT CSAYRMDTIYF
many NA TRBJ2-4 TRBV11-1 TGTGCCAGCAGCTTCATCTCAGGGGAAAACATTCAGTACTTC CASSFISGENIQYF
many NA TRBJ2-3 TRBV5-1 TGCGCCAGCAGCAAACACCAACCTAGCACAGATACGCAGTATTTT CASSKHQPSTDTQYF
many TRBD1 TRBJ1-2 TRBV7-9 TGTGCCAGCAGCTTACATTCAGGGGGCCATGGCTACACCTTC CASSLHSGGHGYTF
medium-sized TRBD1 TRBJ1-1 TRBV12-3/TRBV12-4 TGTGCCAGCAGTTTAGAATGGGGACAGGCTTTCTTT CASSLEWGQAFF
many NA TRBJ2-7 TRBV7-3 TGTGCCAGCAGCCAAGGGGTCGGGCCCGGGGCCCAGCAGTACTTC CASSQGVGPGAQQYF
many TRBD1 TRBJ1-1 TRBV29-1 TGCAGCGTGGACCAAACAGGGGGGGGGACTGAAGCTTTCTTT CSVDQTGGGTEAFF
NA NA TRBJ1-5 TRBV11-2 TGTGCCAGCGGCTTAGTCAGGGGCAATCAGCCCCAGCATTTT CASGLVRGNQPQHF
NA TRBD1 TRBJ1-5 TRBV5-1 TGCGCCAGCAGCTCGGGACAGGGGCGCAATCAGCCCCAGCATTTT CASSSGQGRNQPQHF
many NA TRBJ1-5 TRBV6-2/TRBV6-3 TGTGCCAGCAGTTTTATCCTAAATCAGCCCCAGCATTTT CASSFILNQPQHF
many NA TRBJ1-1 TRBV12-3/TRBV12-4 TGTGCCAGCAGTTTAATGGGTGCTAGTGAAGCTTTCTTT CASSLMGASEAFF
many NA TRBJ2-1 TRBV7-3 TGTGCCAGCAGCTTCGGTGATGAGCAGTTCTTC CASSFGDEQFF
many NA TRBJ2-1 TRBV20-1 TGCAGTGCCTCCCCCGTGCGGGGAAGCTCCTACAATGAGCAGTTCTTC CSASPVRGSSYNEQFF
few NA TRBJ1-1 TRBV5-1 TGCGCCAGCAGCTTGGGTTCCAAGAACACTGAAGCTTTCTTT CASSLGSKNTEAFF
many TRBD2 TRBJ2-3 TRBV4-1 TGCGCCAGCAGCCCACTCAGGACTAGCATAGGAGATACGCAGTATTTT CASSPLRTSIGDTQYF
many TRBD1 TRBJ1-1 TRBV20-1 TGCAGTGCAACGGACAGGGGAAGTTGGGACACTGAAGCTTTCTTT CSATDRGSWDTEAFF
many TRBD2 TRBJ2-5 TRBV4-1 TGCGCCAGCAGCCAAGATATTGGGGGAGGGGCGGAGACCCAGTACTTC CASSQDIGGGAETQYF
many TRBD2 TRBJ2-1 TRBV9 TGTGCCAGCAGCTATCGACTAGCTATATACAATGAGCAGTTCTTC CASSYRLAIYNEQFF
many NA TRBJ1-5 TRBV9 TGTGCCAGCAGCGTAGAAGGGAGCAATCAGCCCCAGCATTTT CASSVEGSNQPQHF
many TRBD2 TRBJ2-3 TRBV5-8 TGTGCCAGCGGGGACTTTAGCGGGGCTAGCACAGATACGCAGTATTTT CASGDFSGASTDTQYF
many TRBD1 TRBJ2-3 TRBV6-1 TGTGCCAGTATCCCACACCCGGGACAGGGAACGACAGATACGCAGTATTTT CASIPHPGQGTTDTQYF
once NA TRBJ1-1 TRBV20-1 TGCAGTGCTAGAGGTTGGGGCAGGGAGAACACTGAAGCTTTCTTT CSARGWGRENTEAFF
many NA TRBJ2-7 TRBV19 TGTGCCAGTAGAAAGAACGGAGCCTACGAGCAGTACTTC CASRKNGAYEQYF